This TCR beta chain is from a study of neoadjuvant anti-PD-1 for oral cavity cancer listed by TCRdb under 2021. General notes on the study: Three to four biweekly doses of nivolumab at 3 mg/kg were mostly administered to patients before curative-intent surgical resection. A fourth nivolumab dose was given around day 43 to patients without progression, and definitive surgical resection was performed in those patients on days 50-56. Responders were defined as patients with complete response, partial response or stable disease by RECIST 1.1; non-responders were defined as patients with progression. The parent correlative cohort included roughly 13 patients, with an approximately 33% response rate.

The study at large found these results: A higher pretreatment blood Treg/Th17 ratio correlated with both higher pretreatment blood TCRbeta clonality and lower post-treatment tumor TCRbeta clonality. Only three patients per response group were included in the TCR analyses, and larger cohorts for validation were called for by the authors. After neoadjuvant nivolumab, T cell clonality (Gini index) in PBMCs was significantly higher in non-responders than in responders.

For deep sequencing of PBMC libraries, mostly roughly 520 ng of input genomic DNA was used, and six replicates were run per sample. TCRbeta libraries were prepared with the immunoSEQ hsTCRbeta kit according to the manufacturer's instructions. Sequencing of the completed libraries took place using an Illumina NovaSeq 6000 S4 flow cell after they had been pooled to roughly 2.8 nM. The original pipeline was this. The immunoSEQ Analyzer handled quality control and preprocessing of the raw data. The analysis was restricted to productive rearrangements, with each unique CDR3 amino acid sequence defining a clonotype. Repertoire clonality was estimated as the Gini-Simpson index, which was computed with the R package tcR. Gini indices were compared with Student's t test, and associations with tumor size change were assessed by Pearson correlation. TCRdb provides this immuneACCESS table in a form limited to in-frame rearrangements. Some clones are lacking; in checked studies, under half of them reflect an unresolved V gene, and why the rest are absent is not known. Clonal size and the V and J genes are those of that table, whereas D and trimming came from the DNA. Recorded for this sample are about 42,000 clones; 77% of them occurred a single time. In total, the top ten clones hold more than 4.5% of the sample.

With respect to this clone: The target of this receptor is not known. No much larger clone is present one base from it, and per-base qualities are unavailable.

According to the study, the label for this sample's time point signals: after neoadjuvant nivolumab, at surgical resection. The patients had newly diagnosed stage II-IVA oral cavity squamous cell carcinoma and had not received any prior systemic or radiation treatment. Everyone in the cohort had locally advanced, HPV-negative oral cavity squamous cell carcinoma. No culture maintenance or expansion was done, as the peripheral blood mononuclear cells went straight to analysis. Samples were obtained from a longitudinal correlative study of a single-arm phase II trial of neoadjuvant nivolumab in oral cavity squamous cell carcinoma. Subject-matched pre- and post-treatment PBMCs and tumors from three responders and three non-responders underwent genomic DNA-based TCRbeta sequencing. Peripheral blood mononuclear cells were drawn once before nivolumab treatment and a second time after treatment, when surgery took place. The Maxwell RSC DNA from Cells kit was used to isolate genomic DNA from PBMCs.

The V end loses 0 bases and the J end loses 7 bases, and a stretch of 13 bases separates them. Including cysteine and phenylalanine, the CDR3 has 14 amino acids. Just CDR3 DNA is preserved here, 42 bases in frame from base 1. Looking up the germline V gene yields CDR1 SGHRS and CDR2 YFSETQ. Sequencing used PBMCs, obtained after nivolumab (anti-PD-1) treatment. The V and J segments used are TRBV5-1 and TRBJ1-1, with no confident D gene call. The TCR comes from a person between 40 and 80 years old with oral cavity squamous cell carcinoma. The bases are TGCGCCAGCAGCTTGGACTCTTTCGGCATTGAAGCTTTCTTT. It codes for CASSLDSFGIEAFF.